A selection of T cell receptor beta chains follows, all from one sample in a study of shared clonotypes between healthy human individuals. Generated by immunoSEQ multiplex PCR, the TCRdb table keeps only in-frame clones and is missing some. The sample contains 450,000 to 550,000 clones, 79% of which appear only once. Sequencing used PBMCs. The source is a woman between 40 and 55 years old in good health. Some clones in this sample may be carry-over from other donors' samples. The CDR3 runs from the conserved cysteine through the conserved F or W. The order of the fields is V gene, CDR3 length, J gene, CDR3 protein.

TRBV5-1,18,TRBJ2-1,CASSLGPLGRGRDNEQFF
TRBV4-1,18,TRBJ2-7,CASSPLPAELAGVDEQYF
TRBV19,15,TRBJ1-1,CASSDTGTWDTEAFF
TRBV9,13,TRBJ1-4,CASSPAPNEKLFF
TRBV29-1,11,TRBJ2-3,CSVGDTDTQYF
TRBV7-2,16,TRBJ1-2,CASSLGGAGHVYGYTF
TRBV27,13,TRBJ1-1,CASSLVGNSEAFF
TRBV10-3,12,TRBJ2-1,CAISETAVEQFF
TRBV9,15,TRBJ1-1,CASSAVVAAVAEAFF
TRBV27,13,TRBJ2-7,CASSLTVVREQYF
TRBV6-1,15,TRBJ2-1,CASSDRDRRFNEQFF
TRBV7-2,16,TRBJ2-7,CASSQSGTSTSYEQYF
TRBV25-1,12,TRBJ2-7,CASKEGGYEQYF
TRBV2,16,TRBJ1-1,CASSPQGAGLNTEAFF
TRBV27,14,TRBJ2-3,CASSLFQGADTQYF
TRBV7-3,15,TRBJ2-1,CASSFGTSGSNEQFF
TRBV9,16,TRBJ2-7,CASSVEGTVNSYEQYF
TRBV18,14,TRBJ1-4,CASRRDSQNEKLFF